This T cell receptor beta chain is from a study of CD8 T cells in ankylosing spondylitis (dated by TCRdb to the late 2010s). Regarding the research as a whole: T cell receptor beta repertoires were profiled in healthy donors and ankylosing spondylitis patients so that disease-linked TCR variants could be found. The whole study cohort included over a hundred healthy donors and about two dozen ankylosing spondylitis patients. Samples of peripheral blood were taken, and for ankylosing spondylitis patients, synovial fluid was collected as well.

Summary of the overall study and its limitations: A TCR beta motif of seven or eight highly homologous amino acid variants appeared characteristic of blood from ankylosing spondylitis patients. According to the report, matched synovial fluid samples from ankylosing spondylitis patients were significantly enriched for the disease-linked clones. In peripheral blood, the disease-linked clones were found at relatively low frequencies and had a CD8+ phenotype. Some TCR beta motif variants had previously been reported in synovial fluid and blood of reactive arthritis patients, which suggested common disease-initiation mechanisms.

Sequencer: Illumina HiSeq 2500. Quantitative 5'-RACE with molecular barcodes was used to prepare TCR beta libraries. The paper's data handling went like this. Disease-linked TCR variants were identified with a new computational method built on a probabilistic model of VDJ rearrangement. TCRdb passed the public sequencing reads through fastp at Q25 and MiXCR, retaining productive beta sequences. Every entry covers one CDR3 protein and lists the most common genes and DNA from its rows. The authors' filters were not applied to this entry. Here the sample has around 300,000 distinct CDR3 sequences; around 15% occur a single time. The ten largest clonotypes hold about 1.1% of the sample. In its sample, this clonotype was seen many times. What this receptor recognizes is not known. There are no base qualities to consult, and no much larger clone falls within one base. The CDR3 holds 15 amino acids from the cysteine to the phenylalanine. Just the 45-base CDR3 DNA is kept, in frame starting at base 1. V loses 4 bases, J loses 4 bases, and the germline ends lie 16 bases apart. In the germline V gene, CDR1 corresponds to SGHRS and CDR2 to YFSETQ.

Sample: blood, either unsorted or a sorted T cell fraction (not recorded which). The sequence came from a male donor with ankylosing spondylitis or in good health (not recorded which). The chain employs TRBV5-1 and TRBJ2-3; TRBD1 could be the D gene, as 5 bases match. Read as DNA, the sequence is TGCGCCAGCAGCGCGGACGGGCTAGGGGCAGATACGCAGTATTTT. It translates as CASSADGLGADTQYF.